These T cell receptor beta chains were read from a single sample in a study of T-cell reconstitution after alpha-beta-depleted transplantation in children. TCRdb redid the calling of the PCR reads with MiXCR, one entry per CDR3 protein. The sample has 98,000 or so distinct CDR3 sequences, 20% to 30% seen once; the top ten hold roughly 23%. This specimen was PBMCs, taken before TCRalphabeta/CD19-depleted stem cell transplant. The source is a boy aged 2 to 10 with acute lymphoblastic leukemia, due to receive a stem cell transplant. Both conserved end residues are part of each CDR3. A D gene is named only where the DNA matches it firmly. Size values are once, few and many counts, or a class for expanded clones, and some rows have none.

CASSYATGSNLYEQYF	TGTGCCAGCAGTTACGCGACAGGGTCAAACCTCTACGAGCAGTACTTC	16	few	TRBD1	TRBV6-2/TRBV6-3	TRBJ2-7
CASSLTSFSYEQYF	TGTGCCAGCAGCTTAACATCCTTCTCCTACGAGCAGTACTTC	14	few	-	TRBV5-6	TRBJ2-7
CASSSPTSGGTDTQYF	TGTGCCAGCAGTTCCCCGACTAGCGGAGGGACAGATACGCAGTATTTT	16	-	TRBD2	TRBV5-4	TRBJ2-3
CASSPDTTTYNEQFF	TGTGCCAGCAGTCCTGACACCACCACCTACAATGAGCAGTTCTTC	15	few	-	TRBV7-7	TRBJ2-1
CSASLASGVSSYNEQFF	TGCAGTGCTAGCCTGGCTAGCGGGGTTAGCTCCTACAATGAGCAGTTCTTC	17	-	TRBD2	TRBV20-1	TRBJ2-1
CASSEGRQFRIDNSPLHF	TGTGCCAGCTCCGAGGGGCGACAGTTTAGAATTGATAATTCACCCCTCCACTTT	18	few	-	TRBV28	TRBJ1-6
CASSDRVAGHLDNEQFF	TGTGCCAGCAGTGACAGGGTGGCAGGACATCTCGACAATGAGCAGTTCTTC	17	-	-	TRBV25-1	TRBJ2-1
CASSLPSLRGGTQYF	TGTGCCAGCAGCCTCCCCAGTTTGCGAGGGGGGACCCAGTACTTC	15	few	-	TRBV7-2	TRBJ2-5
CASSFQGGEKLFF	TGTGCCAGCAGCTTCCAGGGCGGTGAAAAACTGTTTTTT	13	-	-	TRBV7-2	TRBJ1-4
CSAREVGLAKYNEQFF	TGCAGTGCTAGAGAAGTAGGACTAGCGAAATACAATGAGCAGTTCTTC	16	many	TRBD2	TRBV20-1	TRBJ2-1
CASSLGQIQETQYF	TGTGCCAGCAGCTTGGGTCAGATCCAAGAGACCCAGTACTTC	14	few	-	TRBV5-5	TRBJ2-5
CASSQGLTGTRGYEQYF	TGTGCCAGCAGCCAAGGCCTGACAGGTACACGGGGCTACGAGCAGTACTTC	17	-	-	TRBV14	TRBJ2-7
CASRPPLGELFF	TGTGCCAGCAGGCCGCCCTTAGGGGAGCTGTTTTTT	12	-	-	TRBV12-3/TRBV12-4	TRBJ2-2
CASSLLPSTSYEQYF	TGTGCCAGCAGCCTCTTACCTTCTACCTCCTACGAGCAGTACTTC	15	-	-	TRBV5-6	TRBJ2-7
CASSQSGSGGGELFF	TGCGCCAGCAGCCAAAGTGGGTCGGGGGGCGGGGAGCTGTTTTTT	15	few	TRBD2	TRBV4-3	TRBJ2-2
CAISGDYGATVYEQYF	TGTGCCATCAGTGGGGACTATGGGGCTACGGTCTACGAGCAGTACTTC	16	-	TRBD2	TRBV10-3	TRBJ2-7
CATSRSVTGELFF	TGTGCCACCAGTCGGTCCGTCACCGGGGAGCTGTTTTTT	13	-	-	TRBV24-1	TRBJ2-2
CSVEDKRTGTAYEQYF	TGCAGCGTTGAAGATAAACGGACAGGCACCGCCTACGAGCAGTACTTC	16	-	TRBD1	TRBV29-1	TRBJ2-7
CASSPGSVQETQYF	TGCGCCAGCAGCCCGGGGAGTGTTCAAGAGACCCAGTACTTC	14	-	-	TRBV5-1	TRBJ2-5
CASSLDLAVTDTQYF	TGTGCCAGCAGCTTGGACTTAGCGGTTACAGATACGCAGTATTTT	15	few	-	TRBV5-5	TRBJ2-3
CVSSTSGGAGEQFF	TGTGTCAGCAGTACTAGCGGAGGGGCAGGTGAGCAGTTCTTC	14	-	TRBD2	TRBV11-2	TRBJ2-1
CASSQDTDREFNEQYF	TGCGCCAGCAGCCAAGATACGGACAGGGAATTCAACGAGCAGTACTTC	16	-	TRBD1	TRBV4-1	TRBJ2-7
CASSFRLEEQYF	TGTGCCAGCAGCTTTAGACTAGAGGAGCAGTACTTC	12	-	-	TRBV7-9	TRBJ2-7
CASSRDFKKYEQFF	TGTGCCAGCAGCCGGGACTTTAAAAAGTATGAGCAGTTCTTC	14	-	-	TRBV12-3/TRBV12-4	TRBJ2-1
CASSVEEGLGGADTQYF	TGTGCCAGCAGCGTAGAGGAGGGCCTGGGAGGCGCAGATACGCAGTATTTT	17	few	-	TRBV9	TRBJ2-3
CASSLSQGGIYEQYF	TGTGCCAGCAGTTTATCACAGGGGGGAATCTACGAGCAGTACTTC	15	few	TRBD1	TRBV28	TRBJ2-7
CASSFRGQRHNEQFF	TGTGCCAGCAGTTTTCGGGGACAGAGACACAATGAGCAGTTCTTC	15	-	TRBD1	TRBV28	TRBJ2-1
CASSQGQGGTDTQYF	TGTGCCAGCAGTCAGGGACAGGGGGGCACAGATACACAGTATTTT	15	once	TRBD1	TRBV27	TRBJ2-3
CASSPRTDSYTF	TGTGCCAGCAGCCCTAGGACAGACTCCTACACCTTC	12	few	-	TRBV7-8	TRBJ1-2
CSARDLWAEGQDPLAKNIQYF	TGCAGTGCTAGAGATCTCTGGGCGGAGGGGCAAGACCCTTTAGCCAAAAACATTCAGTACTTC	21	-	-	TRBV20-1	TRBJ2-4
CASSEGLYSYNEQFF	TGCGCCAGCAGTGAGGGCTTATACTCCTACAATGAGCAGTTCTTC	15	-	-	TRBV10-2	TRBJ2-1
CASTARDGGLSNQPQHF	TGTGCCAGCACCGCCCGGGATGGGGGCTTAAGCAATCAGCCCCAGCATTTT	17	-	-	TRBV6-1	TRBJ1-5